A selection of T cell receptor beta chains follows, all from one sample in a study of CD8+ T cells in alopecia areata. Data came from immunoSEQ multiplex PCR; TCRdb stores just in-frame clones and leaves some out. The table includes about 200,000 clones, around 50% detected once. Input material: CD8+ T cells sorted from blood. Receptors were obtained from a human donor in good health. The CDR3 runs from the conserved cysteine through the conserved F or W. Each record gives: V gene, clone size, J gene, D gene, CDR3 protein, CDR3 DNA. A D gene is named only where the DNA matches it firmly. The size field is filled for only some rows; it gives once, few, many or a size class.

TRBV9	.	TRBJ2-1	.	CASSAGWGEQFF	TGTGCCAGCAGCGCCGGGTGGGGTGAGCAGTTCTTC
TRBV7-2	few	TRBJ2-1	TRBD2	CASSPAGTSGGWHEQFF	TGTGCCAGCAGCCCCGCCGGGACTAGCGGGGGTTGGCATGAGCAGTTCTTC
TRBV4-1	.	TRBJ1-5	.	CASSQEPPGSNQPQHF	TGCGCCAGCAGCCAAGAGCCTCCTGGCAGCAATCAGCCCCAGCATTTT
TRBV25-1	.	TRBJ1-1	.	CASSATTAGNTEAFF	TGTGCCAGCAGTGCCACGACAGCGGGGAACACTGAAGCTTTCTTT
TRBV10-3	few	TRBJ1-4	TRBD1	CAISHKGRDRAEELFF	TGTGCCATCAGTCACAAGGGAAGAGACAGGGCAGAAGAACTGTTTTTT
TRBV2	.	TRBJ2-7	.	CASSDRGYEQYF	TGTGCCAGCAGTGACAGGGGCTACGAGCAGTACTTC
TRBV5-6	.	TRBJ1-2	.	CASSLGPTTANYGYTF	TGTGCCAGCAGCTTGGGGCCGACTACGGCTAACTATGGCTACACCTTC
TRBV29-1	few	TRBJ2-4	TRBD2	CSVDSTSGGGKNIQYF	TGCAGCGTTGATTCGACTAGCGGGGGTGGCAAAAACATTCAGTACTTC
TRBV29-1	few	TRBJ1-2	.	CSVPGSGDYGYTF	TGCAGCGTCCCGGGGTCAGGAGACTATGGCTACACCTTC
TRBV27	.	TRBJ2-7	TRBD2	CASSFAGEAEQYF	TGTGCCAGCAGTTTTGCGGGGGAAGCGGAGCAGTACTTC
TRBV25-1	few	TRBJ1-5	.	CASSPTRLTQPQHF	TGTGCCAGCAGCCCCACCCGACTAACTCAGCCCCAGCATTTT
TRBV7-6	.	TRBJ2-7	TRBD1	CASSSSGGWGYEQYF	TGTGCCAGCAGCTCCTCAGGGGGATGGGGCTACGAGCAGTACTTC
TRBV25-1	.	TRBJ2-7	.	CASSGSGLTPYF	TGTGCCAGCAGTGGGTCCGGGCTAACCCCATACTTC
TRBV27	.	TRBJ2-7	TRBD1	CASRPGTGPYEQYF	TGTGCCAGCAGACCCGGGACAGGCCCCTACGAGCAGTACTTC
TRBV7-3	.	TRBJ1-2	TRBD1	CASSPTDRGPNYGYTF	TGTGCCAGCAGCCCTACCGACAGGGGCCCCAACTATGGCTACACCTTC
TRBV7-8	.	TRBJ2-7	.	CASSSSGTVYEQYF	TGTGCCAGCAGCTCGAGCGGGACAGTCTACGAGCAGTACTTC
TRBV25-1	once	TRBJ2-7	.	CASGAPYEQYF	TGTGCCAGCGGGGCCCCCTACGAGCAGTACTTC
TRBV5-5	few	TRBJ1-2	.	CASSVDSYGYTF	TGTGCCAGCAGCGTGGACAGCTATGGCTACACCTTC
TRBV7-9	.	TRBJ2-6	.	CASSLPGGTGANVLTF	TGTGCCAGCAGCCTCCCGGGGGGCACTGGGGCCAACGTCCTGACTTTC
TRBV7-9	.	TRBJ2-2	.	CASSLGAANTGELFF	TGTGCCAGCAGCCTCGGGGCAGCAAACACCGGGGAGCTGTTTTTT
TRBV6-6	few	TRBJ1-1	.	CASSSTMGDNTEAFF	TGTGCCAGCAGTTCTACTATGGGAGACAACACTGAAGCTTTCTTT